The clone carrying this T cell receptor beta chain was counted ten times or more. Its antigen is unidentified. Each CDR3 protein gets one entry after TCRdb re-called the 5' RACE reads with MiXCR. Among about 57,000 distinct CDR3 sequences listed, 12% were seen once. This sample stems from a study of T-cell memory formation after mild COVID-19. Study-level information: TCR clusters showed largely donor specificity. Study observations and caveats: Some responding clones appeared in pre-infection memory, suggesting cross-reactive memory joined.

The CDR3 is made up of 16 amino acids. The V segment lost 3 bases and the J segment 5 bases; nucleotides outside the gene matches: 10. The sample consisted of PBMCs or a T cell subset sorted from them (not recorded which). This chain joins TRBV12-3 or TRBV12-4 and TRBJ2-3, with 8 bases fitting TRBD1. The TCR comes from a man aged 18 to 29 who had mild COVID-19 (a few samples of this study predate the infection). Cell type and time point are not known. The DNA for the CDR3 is TGTGCCAGCAGTTTTTTAGGGGGACAGGAAATAGATACGCAGTATTTT. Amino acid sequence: CASSFLGGQEIDTQYF.